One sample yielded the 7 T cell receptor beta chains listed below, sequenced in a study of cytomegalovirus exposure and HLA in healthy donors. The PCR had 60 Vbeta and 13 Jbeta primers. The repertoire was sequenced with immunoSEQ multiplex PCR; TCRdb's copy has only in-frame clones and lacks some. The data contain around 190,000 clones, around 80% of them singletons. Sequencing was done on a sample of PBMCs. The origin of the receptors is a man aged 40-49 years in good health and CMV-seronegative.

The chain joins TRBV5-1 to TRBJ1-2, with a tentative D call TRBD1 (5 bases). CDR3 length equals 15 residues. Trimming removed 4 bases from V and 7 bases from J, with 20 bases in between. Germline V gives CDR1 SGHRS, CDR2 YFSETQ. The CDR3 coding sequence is TGCGCCAGCAGCCCCGGGGGACCGCTCGGGGGTGGCTACACCTTC. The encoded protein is CASSPGGPLGGGYTF.

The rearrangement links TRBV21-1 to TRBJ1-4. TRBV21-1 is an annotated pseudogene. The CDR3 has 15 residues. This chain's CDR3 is CASSKLPRRGGELFF. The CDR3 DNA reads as TGTGCCAGCAGCAAATTGCCCCGGCGGGGGGGGGAACTGTTTTTT.

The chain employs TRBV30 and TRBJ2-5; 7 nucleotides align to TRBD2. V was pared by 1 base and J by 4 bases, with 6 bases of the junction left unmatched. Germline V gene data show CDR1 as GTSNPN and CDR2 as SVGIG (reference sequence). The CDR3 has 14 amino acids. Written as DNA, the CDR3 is TGTGCCTGGAGTGCTTCAGGGAGGGGAGAGACCCAGTACTTC. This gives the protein CAWSASGRGETQYF.

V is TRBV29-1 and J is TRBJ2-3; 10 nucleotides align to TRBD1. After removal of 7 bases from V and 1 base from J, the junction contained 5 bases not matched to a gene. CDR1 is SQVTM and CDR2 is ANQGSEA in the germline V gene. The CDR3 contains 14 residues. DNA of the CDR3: TGCAGCGCCTCGACAGGGGGCGGCACAGATACGCAGTATTTT. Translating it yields CSASTGGGTDTQYF.

The DNA of the CDR3 is TGCGCCAGCAGCCAAGATTTGGGCGACAGGGGGCCTGGAAACACCATATATTTT. It codes for CASSQDLGDRGPGNTIYF. V gene TRBV4-3 combines with J gene TRBJ1-3; 10 bases fit TRBD1. The V gene end was trimmed by 0 bases and the J gene end by 2 bases; junction bases not matched to a gene: 7. Germline assignment: CDR1 LGHNA and CDR2 YSLEER. The CDR3 is 18 amino acids.

CDR3 nucleotide sequence: TGTGCCAGCAGTTCCTTTACTAGCGGGAGGAGGAATGAGCAGTTCTTC. Translating it yields CASSSFTSGRRNEQFF. This rearrangement joins TRBV6-5 to TRBJ2-1, with TRBD2 matching over 12 bases. CDR3 size: 16 residues. The germline V gene has CDR1 MNHEY and CDR2 SVGAGI. V lost 4 bases and J lost 7; bases outside the gene matches: 8.

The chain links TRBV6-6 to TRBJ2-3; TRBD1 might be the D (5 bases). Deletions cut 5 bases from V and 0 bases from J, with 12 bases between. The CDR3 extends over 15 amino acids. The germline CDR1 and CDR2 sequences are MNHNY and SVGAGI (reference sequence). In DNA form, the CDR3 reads TGTGCCAGCAGTCCAAAGGGGATTAGCACAGATACGCAGTATTTT. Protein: CASSPKGISTDTQYF.